This T cell receptor (beta chain) was captured in a study of blood T cell repertoires in COVID-19. Study context: Some COVID-19 samples were acute and others convalescent; all came from the United States, Italy and Spain. PBMCs, B-cell-depleted T cells, or T cells were the source of the cDNA or gDNA that made up the material.

Authors' analysis steps: Amplification of reference gene primers provided the estimated nucleated cell counts. The protocol was immunoSEQ multiplex PCR, while the TCRdb copy is restricted to in-frame clones and leaves out a portion. That table furnishes V, J and clone size, whereas the DNA furnished D and trimming. Found here are 230,000 or so clones, roughly 87% of them singletons; the top ten hold around 4.6%. Sequencing used peripheral blood. The sequence came from a woman between 40 and 50 years old who had recovered from COVID-19.

DNA for the CDR3: TGTGCCAGCAGCGTAGGGCAGGCCCTCTATGGCTACACCTTC. As protein: CASSVGQALYGYTF. The V call is TRBV9, the J call TRBJ1-2; no firm D call. The CDR3 loop spans 14 amino acids. The germline V and J ends were trimmed by 0 bases and 4 bases, with 10 bases remaining between them. Germline V gene data show CDR1 as SGDLS and CDR2 as YYNGEE.